These 4 T cell receptor beta chains originate from one sample sequenced in a study of T-cell reconstitution after alpha-beta-depleted transplantation in children (dated by TCRdb to about 2016). The library was obtained by PCR. The sample was run on an Illumina HiSeq 2500. TCR libraries were prepared with molecular barcoding, using unique molecular identifiers to normalize TCRbeta repertoire quantification. Through fastp at Q25 and MiXCR, TCRdb rebuilt clones from the public reads, retaining in-frame beta chains. Rows are combined by CDR3 protein, so each entry shows the most common genes and DNA. This sample gives 490,000 or so distinct CDR3 sequences in total; roughly an eighth of them show up just once. Roughly 5.4% of the sample is in the top ten clones. The source material was PBMCs from the stem cell graft donor, sampled from the stem cell graft. The receptor set was obtained from a human donor who donated a stem cell graft to a child with combined immunodeficiency.

The rearrangement joins TRBV19 to TRBJ2-3; tentative D call: TRBD1 (6 bases). Germline V gene data show CDR1 as LNHDA and CDR2 as SQIVND (reference sequence). The CDR3 runs to 18 residues. The V gene lost 7 bases and the J gene lost 0 bases, with 23 bases spanning the gap. The CDR3 spells CASKGGNSGRVSTDTQYF. The CDR3 coding sequence is TGTGCCAGTAAAGGGGGAAACTCTGGTCGGGTAAGCACAGATACGCAGTATTTT.

This clonotype was counted between two and nine times. The chain employs TRBV11-3 and TRBJ2-5, with D perhaps TRBD2 (6 bases). Germline CDR1 reads SGHNT; CDR2 reads YENEEA. V was cut by 1 base and J by 1 base, with 16 bases left in between. CDR3 length: 17 amino acids. In DNA, the CDR3 is TGTGCCAGCAGCTTAGGAAGGTCGGGAGAAGGCCAAGAGACCCAGTACTTC. As protein: CASSLGRSGEGQETQYF.

The chain links TRBV19 to TRBJ2-3; 7 bases map to TRBD1. Trimming cost V 5 bases and J 5 bases; bases outside gene matches: 10. The germline V gene has CDR1 LNHDA and CDR2 SQIVND (reference sequence). The CDR3 spans 15 residues. CDR3 sequence reads: CASSHIDRAGDTQYF. The CDR3 nucleotides are TGTGCCAGTAGTCACATCGACAGGGCCGGAGATACGCAGTATTTT. Combining the CDR3 with reference TRBV19 and TRBJ2-3 gives the whole variable domain DGGITQSPKYLFRKEGQNVTLSCEQNLNHDAMYWYRQDPGQGLRLIYYSQIVNDFQKGDIAEGYSVSREKKESFPLTVTSAQKNPTAFYLCASSHIDRAGDTQYFGPGTRLTVL.

As concerns this clonotype: This may be a read error, as it is one base from a much larger clone. The chain recombines TRBV12-3 or TRBV12-4 with TRBJ2-7; D is undetermined. There are 14 residues in the CDR3. Written as DNA, the CDR3 is TGTGCCAGCAGTTTAGTGGGAAATAGCTACGAGGAGTACTTC. This encodes CASSLVGNSYEEYF.